A single count supports the clone carrying this TCR beta chain. As processed by the authors: From reference gene primer amplification, estimates of nucleated cell counts were derived. Generated by immunoSEQ multiplex PCR, the TCRdb table keeps only in-frame clones and is missing some. V and J calls plus clone size are reproduced from that table; the DNA served to infer D and trimming. The table shows over 75,000 clones, with about 80% occurring only once. The CDR3 has 15 amino acids. Germline V lookup: CDR1 LNHDA, CDR2 SQIVND (reference sequence). Trimming pared 3 bases from V and 3 bases from J, leaving 14 bases between. This entry comes from a study of blood T cell repertoires in COVID-19. For the study at large: Samples came from the United States, Italy and Spain, spanning acute and convalescent COVID-19. The analysed material was cDNA or gDNA that came from T cells, B-cell-depleted T cells, or PBMCs.

V gene TRBV19 combines with J gene TRBJ1-1; D call uncertain. What was sequenced was peripheral blood. This clonotype originated in a woman between 65 and 79 years old with acute or convalescent COVID-19. The CDR3 spells CASSILGNVDTEAFF. CDR3 bases: TGTGCCAGTAGTATCCTAGGTAACGTGGACACTGAAGCTTTCTTT.